The T cell receptor (beta chain) under discussion was sequenced for a study of cytomegalovirus exposure and HLA in healthy donors (dated 2017 in TCRdb). Context from the whole study: An earlier analysis of some 600 of the donors reported 276 Gb of sequence data and 90 million to 120 million unique TCR beta sequences obtained from roughly 170 million T cells. An early release that covered about 640 HLA-typed donors contained approximately 300 gigabases of sequencing data and approximately 85 million unique TCR sequences. Of the approximately 400 genotyped donors, about 80% fell in the genetic ancestry cluster associated with self-reported Caucasian donors. The study aimed to test whether signatures of past pathogen exposure could be identified by cataloging public T cell receptors. The T cell repertoires of 700 or so subjects were profiled by immunosequencing and related to cytomegalovirus serostatus. In addition to the first cohort of several hundred subjects, a separate validation cohort of 130 or so different subjects was used. The study combined high-throughput TCR immunosequencing, statistical association of individual TCRs with disease status, and machine learning to predict cytomegalovirus infection status. A later analysis re-analyzed previously published TCR beta repertoires from roughly 630 donors and added high-resolution HLA genotyping to study TCR occurrence patterns. In the later analysis, no new phenotypic data were used to find candidate immune exposures; instead, reliance was placed on TCR beta sequences and their occurrence across donors. An earlier analysis of about 620 of the donors applied high-throughput TCR beta sequencing to assess whether each TCR beta V gene segment acted as functional or pseudogenic. Donor age, sex, ethnicity and CMV serostatus were compiled together with the repertoire data. In a later genetic analysis, genome-wide SNP genotypes for about three fifths of the roughly 670 donors were used, and that subset was treated as a discovery cohort. All discovery cohort repertoires had been generated on a single sequencing platform. HLA typing included class I and class II loci at four-digit resolution. The number of donors typed differed by locus, with about 629-640 for A, B, C, DRB1 and DQB1, around 500 for DQA1, 606 for DPA1, and about 450 for DPB1. Because of strong linkage in the cohort, roughly five DR-DQ haplotypes were treated as single units for association and clustering. On average, roughly 200,000 unique TCR beta nucleotide sequences were sequenced per donor among more than 350 genotyped donors of the cohort, with roughly 18% of those sequences being non-productive.

The cohort consisted of 650 to 850 healthy bone marrow donors. At the time of sampling, every cohort member was nominally healthy, though immune exposures that went unrecorded were likely present. The donor tested CMV seronegative, placing the donor among the 350 or so seronegative members of the cohort. A peripheral blood sample was collected from each donor, and TCR beta sequencing was performed on peripheral blood mononuclear cells. The Qiagen DNeasy Blood Extraction Kit was used to extract genomic DNA from the blood cell samples. Libraries were built with the immunoSEQ multiplex PCR assay. A mixture of 60 forward primers for TCR Vbeta segments and 13 reverse primers for TCR Jbeta segments was used in the multiplex PCR. The CDR3 region of rearranged TCR beta genes was amplified from genomic DNA by a multiplex PCR assay. The Illumina HiSeq System was used to sequence the amplified TCR beta libraries as 87-base-pair reads. The study's processing was this. Across the 600 to 700 repertoires, a later analysis counted tens of millions of unique TCR beta chains, approximately 12 million of which were shared by at least two donors. To remove PCR and sequencing errors, raw reads were error-corrected and collapsed into unique sequences using a nearest-neighbor algorithm that merged closely related sequences. V, D and J gene segments were assigned by aligning CDR3 sequences to IMGT reference sequences. For a sequence to be retained, a match of at least six nucleotides was required to both a V gene segment and a J gene segment. A rearrangement was called productive if the CDR3 had no stop codons and remained in frame with V and J, and every other rearrangement was called non-productive. CDR3 was defined by IMGT convention, running from the second conserved V-encoded cysteine to the conserved J-encoded phenylalanine. Sequences without an unambiguous match to a single V gene segment were excluded from the earlier analysis of a few hundred of the donors. An earlier analysis of fewer than 750 of the donors classified V segments as functional when productive rearrangements were above 56.7% and as segregating when the standard deviation between donors was above 5%. A statistical classification framework was built to diagnose cytomegalovirus status from the catalog of TCR beta chain sequences. A later analysis assigned V and J genes by comparing TCR nucleotide sequences with IMGT/GENE-DB human TR gene sequences. In a later analysis, CDR3 sequences and most-parsimonious VDJ recombination scenarios were assigned using the TCRdist pipeline. In a later analysis, every TCR beta chain was defined by the combination of its CDR3 amino acid sequence and its V-gene family, and reads without a unique V-gene family were dropped. A later analysis removed 592 highly shared, low-generation-probability nucleotide sequences to deal with suspected cross-contamination and a sequencing artifact. In a later analysis, a clonal expansion index was calculated for each public chain from normalized within-repertoire ranks of inferred template counts. Generation probabilities in a later analysis came from a VDJ recombination model fitted to out-of-frame rearrangements, and those results were checked against IGoR. In a later analysis, hypergeometric tests were used to score TCR-TCR, TCR-HLA and TCR-CMV co-occurrence, with a repertoire-size bias correction applied to TCR pairs. A later analysis estimated false discovery rates by permuting HLA or CMV assignments 20 times. In a later analysis, co-occurring TCRs were grouped using DBSCAN, with TCRdist sequence similarity added in when clustering inside HLA-allele-positive subsets. Repertoires with fewer than 30,000 or more than 120,000 public chains, plus five repertoires with anomalous nucleotide sharing, were excluded from co-occurrence clustering. TCRdb stores this immuneACCESS table with in-frame sequences only. Part of the clones is absent; in the studies checked, under half of the shortfall reflects unresolved V genes, and no reason is known for the rest. V and J calls and clone size are as listed in that table; D and trimming were resolved from the DNA. This sample lists about 200,000 clones; 70% to 90% were detected once. The ten largest clonotypes hold less than 2.5% of the sample.

General study outcomes and caveats: HLA typing was unavailable for some donors at each locus, so association tests used only the typed subset. The sequencing pipeline was judged likely to have produced a cluster of highly shared sequence variants as a technical artifact. According to a later genetic analysis, donors in an Asian-associated ancestry cluster had fewer N-insertions in productive TCRs than the approximately 650-donor mean. A further reported finding was that TCR beta sequences accurately predicted the HLA-A and HLA-B alleles for most subjects in the first cohort. It was suggested by the authors that the approach could potentially be generalized to other disease states and immunological phenotypes. In an earlier analysis of more than 500 of the donors, most TCR beta V segments appeared in productive rearrangements about 90% or about 30% of the time, broadly matching IMGT annotations. An association between a missense DCLRE1C variant and V-gene and J-gene trimming of TCR beta chains was found in a later genetic analysis and replicated in an independent cohort. A later analysis found that most CMV-associated TCR beta chains appeared HLA-restricted, with HLA associations seemingly driven largely by CMV exposure. Because the 87-base-pair reads could not distinguish some IMGT-functional V segments, including TRBV6-2 and TRBV6-3, those segments were excluded. Several of the top co-occurrence clusters appeared to be linked to parvovirus B19, influenza, CMV and Epstein-Barr virus, according to a later analysis. Specific HLA alleles were associated with 18,000 or so TCR beta sequences at a false discovery rate of 0.05 in a later analysis. Roughly uniform sequencing depth across donors was assumed in presence/absence analyses, although this assumption may not hold. A total of 150 or so TCR beta chains were listed by the study as associated with cytomegalovirus. Cytomegalovirus status was reported to be diagnosed by the classifier with high specificity and sensitivity in both the original and validation cohorts. A later analysis found that HLA-associated TCR beta chains were more clonally expanded and had lower generation probabilities than equally common non-associated chains. CMV serostatus was the only immune exposure information available for the cohort. Because counts were too low, about 15 rarely observed V segments, including chromosome 9 orphons, were left out of the earlier analysis of 587 of the donors. Linkage disequilibrium might explain the correlated functional status among segregating V segments, but an unknown experimental factor could not be ruled out. While some public TCRs were present in many individuals, most TCR sequences turned up only very rarely across donors. This cohort had only TCR beta chains sequenced, and the lack of alpha or paired-chain data limited which features could be detected. When HLA alleles, especially DR and DQ, strongly co-occurred, attributing TCR associations to individual alleles was difficult. In a later analysis, TCR association rates were found to vary across HLA loci, with the most associated TCRs seen for DRB1 alleles and the fewest for HLA-C alleles. In vitro tests confirmed that a few of the cytomegalovirus-associated TCR beta chains recognize cytomegalovirus antigens.

About this clone: Its recognized antigen is unknown. Per-base quality was not reported, and no clone a single base away is much larger than it.

Via the germline V gene, CDR1 is SGHRS and CDR2 YFSETQ. V has 6 bases trimmed and J has 6 bases trimmed; junction bases matching no gene number 10. The CDR3 contains 14 residues, cysteine and phenylalanine counted. Only CDR3 DNA remains: 42 bases, in frame from the first base. The chain is made from TRBV5-1 and TRBJ2-7; 9 central nucleotides agree with TRBD1. The sample consisted of PBMCs. The clonotype comes from a woman aged 45-65 years in good health and CMV-seronegative. The DNA sequence is given as TGCGCCAGCACACCCCCGGACAGGGGTGGCGAGCAGTACTTC. Translation gives CASTPPDRGGEQYF. This CDR3, with the reference TRBV5-1 and TRBJ2-7 proteins standing in past its ends, gives the full variable domain KAGVTQTPRYLIKTRGQQVTLSCSPISGHRSVSWYQQTPGQGLQFLFEYFSETQRNKGNFPGRFSGRQFSNSRSEMNVSTLELGDSALYLCASTPPDRGGEQYFGPGTRLTVT.